This TCR beta chain stems from a study of cytomegalovirus exposure and HLA in healthy donors. Use of 60 Vbeta and 13 Jbeta primers characterized the PCR. Sequencing used immunoSEQ multiplex PCR; TCRdb keeps in-frame clones, though not all of them. The sample yields about 110,000 clones, less than 80% seen once. Findings and limits, study-wide: The study labeled 170 or so TCR beta chains cytomegalovirus-associated. In a later analysis, TCR association rates varied by HLA locus: DRB1 most, HLA-C fewest.

This clone was counted only a few times. Its specificity is not known. CDR1 is SGHNT, CDR2 YENEEA, per germline. This CDR3 has 13 amino acids. J was trimmed by 3 bases and V by 5 bases; bases with no gene match: 2. V and J are TRBV11-3 and TRBJ2-7; TRBD2 matches at 9 bases. This sequence was found in a man aged 25 to 45 in good health and CMV-seropositive. Sequenced material: PBMCs. CDR3 region: CASSETSGYEQYF. CDR3 nucleotides: TGTGCCAGCAGCGAGACTAGCGGCTACGAGCAGTACTTC.